This is a list of T cell receptor beta chains from one sample in a study of OX40 agonist ivuxolimab in advanced cancers. Sequencing used immunoSEQ multiplex PCR; TCRdb keeps in-frame clones, though not all of them. The repertoire includes approximately 70,000 clones, over 60% of them detected once, and roughly 1.6% sits in the top ten. This specimen consisted of CD4+ or CD8+ T cells sorted from blood, obtained in a trial of the OX40 agonist ivuxolimab. The receptors derive from an adult with an advanced solid tumor such as melanoma, head and neck, liver or kidney cancer. The CDR3 runs from the conserved cysteine through the conserved F or W. Each record gives: J gene, V gene, CDR3 protein.

j_gene: TRBJ1-1; v_gene: TRBV5-1; CDR3aa: CASSLVSDTEAFF
j_gene: TRBJ2-1; v_gene: TRBV7-9; CDR3aa: CASSQTGGGNEQFF
j_gene: TRBJ1-1; v_gene: TRBV27; CDR3aa: CARSEGVNTEAFF
j_gene: TRBJ2-7; v_gene: TRBV4-2; CDR3aa: CASSQDLFYEQYF
j_gene: TRBJ1-6; v_gene: TRBV7-3; CDR3aa: CASSLQGGINSPLHF
j_gene: TRBJ1-6; v_gene: TRBV19; CDR3aa: CASSIVFGLMSPLHF
j_gene: TRBJ2-7; v_gene: TRBV5-1; CDR3aa: CASSLDRPGTETYF
j_gene: TRBJ2-7; v_gene: TRBV7-8; CDR3aa: CASSSLIGILYEQYF
j_gene: TRBJ2-7; v_gene: TRBV11-3; CDR3aa: CASSLGSGGWYEQYF
j_gene: TRBJ1-6; v_gene: TRBV30; CDR3aa: CAWRLTGGFSPLHF
j_gene: TRBJ2-5; v_gene: TRBV7-8; CDR3aa: CASSPRDRGWGSAETQYF
j_gene: TRBJ2-2; v_gene: TRBV5-6; CDR3aa: CASSWGTGELFF
j_gene: TRBJ1-4; v_gene: TRBV20-1; CDR3aa: CSAWSLEKLFF
j_gene: TRBJ2-3; v_gene: TRBV5-4; CDR3aa: CASSSTIGGADTQYF
j_gene: TRBJ1-4; v_gene: TRBV28; CDR3aa: CASRPVGRYEKLFF
j_gene: TRBJ1-1; v_gene: TRBV18; CDR3aa: CASSPLPENTEAFF
j_gene: TRBJ2-2; v_gene: TRBV18; CDR3aa: CASSPLGQANTGELFF
j_gene: TRBJ2-3; v_gene: TRBV7-6; CDR3aa: CASSLDPAGGADTQYF
j_gene: TRBJ1-5; v_gene: TRBV30; CDR3aa: CAWGSPNGQPQHF
j_gene: TRBJ1-2; v_gene: TRBV5-1; CDR3aa: CASSRGGLNYGYTF
j_gene: TRBJ2-2; v_gene: TRBV4-1; CDR3aa: CASSRSHILGTSGELFF
j_gene: TRBJ1-5; v_gene: TRBV2; CDR3aa: CASSPQGWLNQPQHF
j_gene: TRBJ2-7; v_gene: TRBV4-1; CDR3aa: CASSQEAQGFYEQYF
j_gene: TRBJ2-5; v_gene: TRBV5-1; CDR3aa: CASSLEPSGIRQETQYF
j_gene: TRBJ2-3; v_gene: TRBV2; CDR3aa: CAREVAADSTDTQYF
j_gene: TRBJ1-1; v_gene: TRBV6-6; CDR3aa: CASSYSNPGSTEAFF
j_gene: TRBJ1-4; v_gene: TRBV19; CDR3aa: CASSKQRLDEKLFF
j_gene: TRBJ1-2; v_gene: TRBV6-1; CDR3aa: CASSEARDRPLYGYTF
j_gene: TRBJ2-7; v_gene: TRBV7-9; CDR3aa: CASSPPWSRGSYDEQYF
j_gene: TRBJ1-2; v_gene: TRBV6-6; CDR3aa: CASRERDSYYGYTF
j_gene: TRBJ1-5; v_gene: TRBV19; CDR3aa: CASSTVTRGADQPQHF
j_gene: TRBJ1-3; v_gene: TRBV7-9; CDR3aa: CASSPSGESGNTIYF
j_gene: TRBJ2-3; v_gene: TRBV7-3; CDR3aa: CASSLQRLGDTQYF
j_gene: TRBJ2-7; v_gene: TRBV19; CDR3aa: CASSRTSGVYEQYF
j_gene: TRBJ2-2; v_gene: TRBV5-4; CDR3aa: CASSLVGRTNTGELFF
j_gene: TRBJ2-7; v_gene: TRBV5-1; CDR3aa: CASSLLASGRTEQYF
j_gene: TRBJ1-1; v_gene: TRBV5-6; CDR3aa: CASSEGDRVGTEAFF
j_gene: TRBJ2-5; v_gene: TRBV2; CDR3aa: CACGGGGIVETQYF
j_gene: TRBJ1-2; v_gene: TRBV28; CDR3aa: CASSLMAFGYTF
j_gene: TRBJ2-1; v_gene: TRBV10-3; CDR3aa: CAISLAGGPSLSYNEQFF